The 2 T cell receptor beta chains below all came from one sample that was sequenced in a study of cytomegalovirus exposure and HLA in healthy donors. Sequencing used immunoSEQ multiplex PCR; TCRdb keeps in-frame clones, though not all of them. The sample consists of about 200,000 clones, roughly 84% of them appearing once. Sequenced input: PBMCs. The receptors were gathered from a woman aged 18-30 years in good health and CMV-seropositive.

The CDR3 reads CARLLTGDTQYF. The CDR3 DNA is TGTGCCAGGTTACTAACGGGAGATACGCAGTATTTT. This sequence joins TRBV2 and TRBJ2-3; D not resolved. The V gene lost 9 bases and the J gene lost 5 bases, with 12 bases spanning the gap. This CDR3 contains 12 residues. Looked up from germline, CDR1 is SNHLY and CDR2 is FYNNEI.

The chain combines TRBV7-9 with TRBJ2-2; TRBD2 aligns across 8 bases. The CDR3 consists of 13 residues. Germline V gene sequence: CDR1 SEHNR, CDR2 FQNEAQ (reference sequence). Trimming cost V 5 bases and J 7 bases; bases outside gene matches: 3. The CDR3 coding sequence is TGTGCCAGCAGCCGCGGGGGGATCGGGGAGCTGTTTTTT. Amino acids: CASSRGGIGELFF.